These T cell receptor beta chains were read from a single sample in a study of chemoradiotherapy in HPV16-positive cancers. The table came from immunoSEQ multiplex PCR; TCRdb's copy has only in-frame clones and leaves some out. The sample includes tens of thousands of clones, roughly 90% of them seen just once. Sequenced material: blood, taken from a patient who underwent chemoradiotherapy. These receptors originate from a human donor with HPV-associated anogenital cancer. Both conserved end residues are part of each CDR3. Each record gives: clone size, J gene, CDR3 length, D gene, V gene, CDR3 DNA, CDR3 protein. A D gene is named only where the DNA matches it firmly. Clone size is given for some rows only: seen once, a few or many times, or a class if the clone is expanded.

- TRBJ1-4 12 - TRBV19 TGTGCCAGTAGTAAACCGGGGCGAAAACTGTTTTTT CASSKPGRKLFF
- TRBJ1-3 15 TRBD1 TRBV4-3 TGCGCCAGCAGCCATGGACAGGGTTCTGGAAACACCATATATTTT CASSHGQGSGNTIYF
- TRBJ2-2 13 - TRBV2 TGTGCCAGCAGTGAAGCGCACGCCGGGGAGCTGTTTTTT CASSEAHAGELFF
- TRBJ2-7 14 TRBD2 TRBV7-2 TGTGCCGGCAGCTTAGCTAGCGGGAACGACGAGCAGTACTTC CAGSLASGNDEQYF
- TRBJ2-7 16 TRBD2 TRBV7-9 TGTGCCAGCAGCTCCCCCAGCGGGGGCCTTACCTACGAGCAGTACTTC CASSSPSGGLTYEQYF
- TRBJ2-7 15 - TRBV5-1 TGCGCCAGCAGCTTGGGGGGCGCACCAATCGGGGAGCAGTACTTC CASSLGGAPIGEQYF
once TRBJ2-7 15 TRBD2 TRBV19 TGTTACTTACTAGCGGGAGGCTCCGGGGGCTACGAGCAGTACTTC CYLLAGGSGGYEQYF
- TRBJ2-3 14 TRBD2 TRBV10-3 TGTGCCATCAGGCGGGGGGGCGCCACAGATACGCAGTATTTT CAIRRGGATDTQYF
- TRBJ2-3 15 - TRBV11-2 TGTGCCAGCGGGGAGCGCCAAAAGCAAGGAGATACGCAGTATTTT CASGERQKQGDTQYF
once TRBJ1-1 17 TRBD1 TRBV14 TGTGCCAGCAGCCAGGAGGGACAGGGGGTGATTCGCACTGAAGCTTTCTTT CASSQEGQGVIRTEAFF
- TRBJ2-3 15 - TRBV4-3 TGCGCCAGCAGCCAAGATGCAGGGGGGGGTGATACGCAGTATTTT CASSQDAGGGDTQYF
- TRBJ2-1 15 TRBD2 TRBV19 TGTGCCAGTAGTATTGGAGCGGGAGGGTGGCGGGAGCAGTTCTTC CASSIGAGGWREQFF
- TRBJ2-3 17 TRBD2 TRBV9 TGTGCCAGCAGCGTAGTTGGGATAGCGGGAGTCACAGATACGCAGTATTTT CASSVVGIAGVTDTQYF
few TRBJ1-1 13 - TRBV10-2 TGCGCCAGCAGTGAGTCGATAAGTACTGAAGCTTTCTTT CASSESISTEAFF
- TRBJ1-6 14 TRBD1 TRBV7-2 TGTGCCAGCAGTTCCCAGGGGGGTGGTTCACCCCTCCACTTT CASSSQGGGSPLHF
- TRBJ1-5 14 TRBD1 TRBV7-2 TGTGCCAGCAGCTTAGATTCCAGGGGGCGGCCCCAGCATTTT CASSLDSRGRPQHF
- TRBJ1-6 14 - TRBV30 TGTGCCTGGAGCGGTGGGGGGCGCAGATCACCCCTCCACTTT CAWSGGGRRSPLHF
- TRBJ2-7 15 TRBD2 TRBV27 TGTGCCAGCAGTTTAGGGGCGGGAGGACACTACGAGCAGTACTTC CASSLGAGGHYEQYF
- TRBJ1-2 17 TRBD1 TRBV7-2 TGTGCCAGCAGCTTAGGGGACAGGGAAGCGTTAAACTATGGCTACACCTTC CASSLGDREALNYGYTF
- TRBJ2-3 16 TRBD1 TRBV5-1 TGCGCCAGCAGCCCCGGCGGACAGGGGAACACAGATACGCAGTATTTT CASSPGGQGNTDTQYF
- TRBJ1-1 13 - TRBV2 TGTGCCAGCAGTAGAGACAAGAACACTGAAGCTTTCTTT CASSRDKNTEAFF
- TRBJ2-5 16 - TRBV4-1 TGCGCCAGCAGCCTCCAGGGTGGCGATCGACAAGAGACCCAGTACTTC CASSLQGGDRQETQYF
- TRBJ2-5 17 TRBD2 TRBV11-2 TGTGCCAGCAGCTTAGTGGGACTAGCGGGGGGACAAGAGACCCAGTACTTC CASSLVGLAGGQETQYF
- TRBJ1-5 16 TRBD1 TRBV27 TGTGCCAGCAGTTTACGGACAGGGGCTGGCAATCAGCCCCAGCATTTT CASSLRTGAGNQPQHF
- TRBJ1-3 15 - TRBV28 TGTGCCAGCAGTTTTGGGGATGGCTCTGGAAACACCATATATTTT CASSFGDGSGNTIYF
- TRBJ2-5 14 - TRBV10-2 TGCGCCAGCAGTGAGTCGGCGGGCCAAGAGACCCAGTACTTC CASSESAGQETQYF
- TRBJ2-5 12 - TRBV7-6 TGTGCCAGCAGCCCGCACCAAGAGACCCAGTACTTC CASSPHQETQYF
- TRBJ2-5 13 - TRBV27 TGTGCCAGCAGTTTGGATCCATCGCTTACCCAGTACTTC CASSLDPSLTQYF
- TRBJ2-7 13 - TRBV7-2 TGTGCCAGTCGGGGGGCTGGGGACTACGAGCAGTACTTC CASRGAGDYEQYF
- TRBJ2-5 13 TRBD2 TRBV30 TGTGCCTGGGGACTAGCGGGGGGAGAGACCCAGTACTTC CAWGLAGGETQYF
- TRBJ1-1 14 TRBD1 TRBV7-9 TGTGCCAGCAGCCCAGACAGGGAGAACACTGAAGCTTTCTTT CASSPDRENTEAFF
- TRBJ2-7 13 - TRBV6-5 TGTGCCAGCACCCAGGGACAATTGGGGGAGCAGTACTTC CASTQGQLGEQYF